The 18 T cell receptor beta chains below were found in one sample sequenced in a study of blood T cell repertoires in COVID-19. The data were produced by immunoSEQ multiplex PCR, yet TCRdb's version contains in-frame clones alone and is incomplete. The sample holds around 150,000 clones, approximately 86% seen once. Material: peripheral blood. The receptors were sampled from a man aged 60-69 years with acute or convalescent COVID-19.

This sequence joins TRBV5-8 and TRBJ1-4; TRBD1 agrees at 7 bases. This CDR3 is 15 amino acids long. V shed 4 bases, J shed 7 bases, and the junction held 10 bases outside the gene matches. Germline CDR1 and CDR2: SGHTS and YDEGEE. As DNA, the CDR3 is TGTGCCAGCAGCGAAGGACAGGCGGCAGGTGAAAAACTGTTTTTT. The encoded protein is CASSEGQAAGEKLFF.

The V gene is TRBV18, the J gene TRBJ1-2; unclear D gene. The CDR3 consists of 13 residues. The V end lost 6 bases, the J end lost 1 base, and 9 bases lay between the germline ends. Germline V gene data show CDR1 as KGHSH and CDR2 as LQKENI. The CDR3 DNA is TGTGCCAGCTCCGGGAGACGTAACTATGGCTACACCTTC. As protein: CASSGRRNYGYTF.

This chain connects TRBV7-9 to TRBJ1-5; 7 nucleotides line up with TRBD1. This CDR3 has 15 residues. The germline V gene encodes CDR1 SEHNR and CDR2 FQNEAQ (reference sequence). V lost 1 base to trimming and J lost 2 bases; unmatched junction nucleotides: 2. DNA of the CDR3: TGTGCCAGCAGCTTAGGCGGGACAGGCAATCAGCCCCAGCATTTT. Encoded protein: CASSLGGTGNQPQHF.

The V and J genes are TRBV10-3 and TRBJ2-1; 10 bases align to TRBD2. V lost 5 bases to trimming and J lost 0 bases; unmatched junction nucleotides: 10. Germline V gene lookup returns CDR1 ENHRY and CDR2 SYGVKD. This CDR3 has 18 residues. CDR3 nucleotides: TGTGCCATCAGTCAGATAGCGGGGGGCCCTCGCTCCTACAATGAGCAGTTCTTC. Its protein product is CAISQIAGGPRSYNEQFF.

This clone was counted once. The DNA for the CDR3 is TGCAGCGTTGTTGGGCCCCGAAGGAACACTGAAGCTTTCTTT. Its translation is CSVVGPRRNTEAFF. V usage is TRBV29-1 and J usage is TRBJ1-1; no reliable D call. In germline, CDR1 is SQVTM, CDR2 ANQGSEA. The V end lost 4 bases, the J end lost 1 base, and 13 bases lay between the germline ends. The CDR3 extends over 14 amino acids.

The gene calls are TRBV2 and TRBJ2-5, with 8 nucleotides matching TRBD2. CDR1 is SNHLY, CDR2 FYNNEI, per germline. The CDR3 length is 16 residues. With V trimmed by 6 bases and J by 3 bases, 12 bases remained unmatched. CDR3 residues: CASRALLAVIKETQYF. The CDR3 region has the DNA TGTGCCAGCAGAGCCTTACTAGCGGTGATTAAAGAGACCCAGTACTTC.

The V call is TRBV5-5, the J call TRBJ2-7, with D maybe TRBD2 (7 bases). Germline assignment: CDR1 SGHKS and CDR2 YYEKEE (reference sequence). Trimming took off 4 bases at V and 6 bases at J, with 23 bases between the two ends. The CDR3 spans 16 residues. The CDR3 DNA follows: TGTGCCAGCAGCGGGGGGGCCGTAAGAGGAATTCCCGAGCAGTACTTC. This gives the protein CASSGGAVRGIPEQYF.

This clone was seen more than once but under ten times. The rearrangement joins TRBV18 to TRBJ1-2; 8 nucleotides match TRBD1. The length of the CDR3 is 18 residues. Looked up from germline, CDR1 is KGHSH and CDR2 is LQKENI. Trimming removed 7 bases from V and 4 bases from J; junction bases left unmatched: 20. The CDR3 DNA reads as TGTGCCAGCTTTGACCCGGACAGGGATGGTACGGGAGGCTATGGCTACACCTTC. This gives the protein CASFDPDRDGTGGYGYTF.

The chain links TRBV15 to TRBJ2-3, with 8 nucleotides matching TRBD2. CDR3 length equals 14 residues. Germline V lookup: CDR1 LNHNV, CDR2 YYDKDF (reference sequence). V trimming: 9 bases; J trimming: 1 base; junction bases outside the gene matches: 6. The CDR3 loop is CATTGGRRTDTQYF. The CDR3 nucleotides read TGTGCCACGACCGGCGGGAGGCGCACAGATACGCAGTATTTT.

The gene calls are TRBV1 and TRBJ2-7; the D call in the table, TRBD2, was not verified against the DNA. TRBV1 is termed a pseudogene. This CDR3 comprises 17 residues. The CDR3 nucleotides are TGCACCAGCAGCCAACTACGGACTAGCGGGGTGGGGAACGAGCAGTACTTC. It translates to CTSSQLRTSGVGNEQYF.

This clone has only one observation. The rearrangement joins TRBV5-4 to TRBJ2-3; D is possibly TRBD2 (6 bases). The V end was cut by 1 base, the J end by 0 bases, with 12 bases between. The CDR3 contains 16 residues. The germline gives CDR1 SGHNT, CDR2 YYREEE (reference sequence). DNA of the CDR3: TGTGCCAGCAGCTTGACCCAGCGGGCTAGCACAGATACGCAGTATTTT. Translated, it gives CASSLTQRASTDTQYF.

The sample holds one count of this clone. The rearrangement uses TRBV2 and TRBJ1-5; 9 bases line up with TRBD1. The CDR3 is 17 residues long. With 5 bases clipped from V and 1 base from J, the junction kept 9 bases outside the gene matches. Germline V CDR1 and CDR2: SNHLY, FYNNEI. CDR3 in DNA: TGTGCCAGCAGTACCCGGACAGGGGAGTTAAGCAATCAGCCCCAGCATTTT. Its translation: CASSTRTGELSNQPQHF.

This clone showed up just a few times. The V call is TRBV6-5, the J call TRBJ2-5; 7 nucleotides agree with TRBD2. CDR3 length: 15 amino acids. V gave up 7 bases and J gave up 6 bases; unmatched junction bases: 14. In germline, CDR1 is MNHEY, CDR2 SVGAGI. CDR3 amino acids: CASTPLGEGIKTQYF. For the CDR3, the DNA is TGTGCCAGCACCCCCTTGGGGGAGGGGATAAAGACCCAGTACTTC.

The V and J genes are TRBV10-3 and TRBJ1-4, with D unclear. Trimming left V 2 bases short and J 4 bases short, with 17 bases between. Germline lookup yields CDR1 ENHRY and CDR2 SYGVKD. The length of the CDR3 is 17 residues. The CDR3 sequence: CAISEQEVPGNNEKLFF. Here the CDR3 DNA reads TGTGCCATCAGTGAGCAAGAAGTTCCGGGGAATAATGAAAAACTGTTTTTT.

This chain connects TRBV2 to TRBJ2-5; D might be TRBD1 (6 bases). The CDR3 extends over 15 amino acids. Germline V lookup: CDR1 SNHLY, CDR2 FYNNEI. The ends were cut back, 2 bases at V and 5 bases at J, with 15 bases in the middle. The CDR3 region is CASSEYREGWETQYF. The CDR3 region has the DNA TGTGCCAGCAGTGAATACAGGGAAGGATGGGAGACCCAGTACTTC.

The chain couples TRBV29-1 to TRBJ2-6; 7 bases fit TRBD2. With V trimmed by 6 bases and J by 0 bases, 2 bases remained unmatched. Germline loops: CDR1 SQVTM, CDR2 ANQGSEA. The length of the CDR3 is 14 residues. The chain's CDR3 is CSVGGSSGANVLTF. CDR3 bases: TGCAGCGTCGGGGGGAGCTCTGGGGCCAACGTCCTGACTTTC.

A single count supports this clone. This rearrangement joins TRBV21-1 to TRBJ2-5; TRBD2 is the table's D call and was not checked against the DNA. TRBV21-1 is a pseudogene segment. The CDR3 length is 16 residues. CDR3 amino acids: CASRELAGGTQETQYF. In DNA, the CDR3 is TGTGCCAGCAGAGAACTAGCGGGAGGTACCCAAGAGACCCAGTACTTC.

The V and J genes are TRBV28 and TRBJ1-2; D not certain. This CDR3 is built from 12 residues. Looked up from germline, CDR1 is MDHEN and CDR2 is SYDVKM. Trimming took 7 bases from V and 8 from J, leaving 14 bases between them. The CDR3 DNA reads as TGTGCCAGCAAGCTAGGAAATGAAGGCTACACCTTC. Translation: CASKLGNEGYTF.